What follows are 26 T cell receptor beta chains derived from one specimen sequenced in a study of read filtering for tumor transcriptome and immune sequencing. This library used about 360 ng RNA and molecular barcoded adaptors spanning alpha/delta and beta/gamma chains. TCRdb analysed the reads with MiXCR anew, one entry per CDR3 protein. The sample lists tens of thousands of distinct CDR3 sequences, 12% to 15% occurring once. The sample taken for sequencing was a population of CD138-negative cells sorted from bone marrow. The receptors shown here come from a donor at least 40 years old with multiple myeloma.

This chain joins TRBV6-6 and TRBJ2-7; either TRBD1 or TRBD2 may fit D (6 bases each). The germline gives CDR1 MNHNY, CDR2 SVGAGI (reference sequence). Trimming removed 7 bases at V and 4 bases at J, with 17 bases between. This CDR3 comprises 14 residues. CDR3 DNA sequence: TGTGCCAGCACCCCACAGGGAGGTGGATACGAGCAGTACTTC. Translated: CASTPQGGGYEQYF.

Ten or more counts support this clonotype. The chain links TRBV2 to TRBJ2-1; D is unresolved. V was cut by 8 bases and J by 7 bases, with 9 bases left in between. The CDR3 length is 11 residues. CDR1 and CDR2 from the germline V gene are SNHLY and FYNNEI. The CDR3 region has the DNA TGTGCCAGCTCCTTGGGTAATGAGCAGTTCTTC. It encodes CASSLGNEQFF.

This clonotype was observed at least ten times. V usage is TRBV28 and J usage is TRBJ2-3, with TRBD1 matching over 8 bases. The germline V gene encodes CDR1 MDHEN and CDR2 SYDVKM. This CDR3 has 15 residues. The trim removed 5 bases at V and 3 bases at J, leaving 7 bases unmatched. The CDR3 bases are TGTGCCAGCAGTCCCGACAGGGGCATAACAGATACGCAGTATTTT. Translation gives CASSPDRGITDTQYF.

This clonotype is labeled large. The chain couples TRBV20-1 to TRBJ2-1, with 8 bases aligning to TRBD1. From germline, CDR1 is DFQATT and CDR2 SNEGSKA (reference sequence). This CDR3 is built from 16 residues. Losses at the gene ends were 1 base for V and 3 bases for J; bases not matched to a gene: 8. Here the CDR3 DNA reads TGCAGTGCTAGAGGCCCAGGGGGCGCCTACTACAATGAGCAGTTCTTC. Translation: CSARGPGGAYYNEQFF.

In this sample, this clonotype turned up many times. The rearrangement joins TRBV5-1 to TRBJ2-1; D possibly uses TRBD1 or TRBD2 (5 bases each). Germline V gene lookup returns CDR1 SGHRS and CDR2 YFSETQ. The V end was cut by 7 bases, the J end by 7 bases, with 21 bases between. This CDR3 is built from 15 residues. CDR3 in DNA: TGCGCCAGCTCCTTCGGGGCTAGCCTACAAAATGAGCAGTTCTTC. The encoded protein is CASSFGASLQNEQFF. The variable domain in full, completed from reference TRBV5-1 and TRBJ2-1, reads KAGVTQTPRYLIKTRGQQVTLSCSPISGHRSVSWYQQTPGQGLQFLFEYFSETQRNKGNFPGRFSGRQFSNSRSEMNVSTLELGDSALYLCASSFGASLQNEQFFGPGTRLTVL.

This clonotype has only a few counts. At one end, the junction sequence differs from germline, possibly due to a read error. V and J are TRBV7-2 and TRBJ2-1; D not certain. CDR3 length: 12 amino acids. CDR1 SGHTA and CDR2 FQGNSA come from the germline V gene. The CDR3 DNA reads as TGTGCCAGCAACTTAGTTGGCAATGAGCAGTTCTTC. Its protein product is CASNLVGNEQFF.

Points on this clonotype: It differs at one base from a far larger clone, so likely a read error. The J gene is TRBJ2-1, the V gene TRBV12-3 or TRBV12-4; tentatively, D is TRBD2 (5 bases). Trimming took 7 bases from V and 12 from J, leaving 25 bases between them. CDR3 length: 15 residues. The CDR3 spells CASTRTGLGPSGQFF. The CDR3 DNA reads TGTGCCAGCACCAGGACTGGTCTCGGACCGTCTGGGCAGTTCTTC.

On this clonotype: A far larger clone is just one base off, so this is likely a read error. The CDR3 coding sequence is TGTGCCAGCAGTTACTGGTGGGGGAATCACAAAGAGCAGTTCTTC. Translated: CASSYWWGNHKEQFF. The rearrangement uses TRBV6-2 or TRBV6-3 and TRBJ2-1; possibly TRBD1 or TRBD2 for D (5 bases each). The CDR3 spans 15 residues. Germline V lookup: CDR1 MNHEY, CDR2 SVGEGT.

This clonotype was observed many times. The chain couples TRBV6-2 or TRBV6-3 to TRBJ2-1; no clear D. With 6 bases removed from V and 3 bases from J, the gap between germline ends came to 15 bases. This CDR3 has 15 residues. Looked up from germline, CDR1 is MNHEY and CDR2 is SVGEGT. Here the CDR3 reads CASSIKTVGYNEQFF. The CDR3 DNA follows: TGTGCCAGCAGCATTAAAACGGTCGGCTACAATGAGCAGTTCTTC.

This clonotype was seen ten or more times. This chain uses TRBV20-1 with TRBJ2-1; 8 bases fit TRBD2. V shed 0 bases and J 9 bases; nucleotides not matched to a gene: 16. The CDR3 is made up of 17 amino acids. Germline V gene data show CDR1 as DFQATT and CDR2 as SNEGSKA (reference sequence). The CDR3 spells CSARDPNRVAGWGEQFF. In DNA form, the CDR3 reads TGCAGTGCTAGAGATCCCAATCGGGTAGCGGGATGGGGTGAGCAGTTCTTC.

As to this clonotype: A read error is the likely source, as a far larger clone sits one nucleotide away. The chain has TRBV7-2 and TRBJ2-1, with 7 bases that match TRBD1. The CDR3 has 16 residues. Germline V lookup: CDR1 SGHTA, CDR2 FQGNSA. The CDR3 region has the DNA TGTGCCAGCAGCTTAGCGCTAGGGGGCTCCTACAATGAGCAGTCCTTC. Amino acid sequence: CASSLALGGSYNEQSF. Full variable domain (outside the CDR3, taken from reference TRBV7-2 and TRBJ2-1): GAGVSQSPSNKVTEKGKDVELRCDPISGHTALYWYRQSLGQGLEFLIYFQGNSAPDKSGLPSDRFSAERTGGSVSTLTIQRTQQEDSAVYLCASSLALGGSYNEQSFGPGTRLTVL.

This clonotype is medium-sized (0.01 to 0.1%). The rearrangement uses TRBV6-2 or TRBV6-3 and TRBJ2-7, with D unclear. Between the trimmed V and J ends, which lost 7 bases and 0 bases, there was a span of 4 bases. CDR3 length: 11 residues. CDR1 and CDR2 from the germline V gene are MNHEY and SVGEGT. DNA for the CDR3: TGTGCCAGCACTCTCTCCTACGAGCAGTACTTC. Its translation is CASTLSYEQYF.

This clonotype was recorded at least ten times. The V and J genes are TRBV12-3 or TRBV12-4 and TRBJ2-3, with 11 bases aligning to TRBD2. The CDR3 loop spans 15 amino acids. With V trimmed by 5 bases and J by 5 bases, 6 bases remained unmatched. The CDR3 here is CASSKTSGVLDTQYF. The CDR3 region has the DNA TGTGCCAGCAGTAAGACTAGCGGGGTACTAGATACGCAGTATTTT.

This clonotype was found many times. Given a much more abundant clone one base away, this may be a read error. The rearrangement uses TRBV6-1 and TRBJ1-2; D unresolved. The CDR3 has 15 residues. V gave up 4 bases and J gave up 4 bases, with 16 bases separating them. CDR1 MNHNS and CDR2 SASEGT come from the germline V gene. The CDR3 DNA reads as TGTGCCAGCAGTGTTATGCGGACGGGTAGCTATGGCTACACCTTC. Its protein product is CASSVMRTGSYGYTF.

This clonotype was picked up many times. This sequence joins TRBV4-2 and TRBJ1-4, with D possibly being TRBD1 (6 bases). Germline loops: CDR1 LGHNA, CDR2 YNFKEQ. V lost 0 bases, J lost 7 bases, and 15 bases lay in between. The CDR3 has 16 amino acids. The CDR3 loop reads CASSQDRGGAGEKLFF. The CDR3 bases are TGTGCCAGCAGCCAAGATCGCGGGGGCGCGGGTGAAAAACTGTTTTTT.

This clonotype was seen a few times. CDR3 in DNA: TGTGCCAGCAGTTACTCGGGACAGGGGGTTTTCTCCTACGAGCAGTACTTC. As protein: CASSYSGQGVFSYEQYF. V is TRBV6-5 and J is TRBJ2-7; 11 positions match TRBD1. CDR1 MNHEY and CDR2 SVGAGI come from the germline V gene. The CDR3 is 17 residues long. V shed 0 bases and J 0 bases; nucleotides not matched to a gene: 4.

Points on this clonotype: This may be a read error, as it is one base from a much larger clone. The chain has TRBV20-1 and TRBJ2-1, with D possibly TRBD2 on 5 matching bases. Germline CDR1 and CDR2: DFQATT and SNEGSKA (reference sequence). The CDR3 extends over 14 amino acids. The CDR3 spells CSAYGLSSYNVQFF. In DNA, the CDR3 is TGCAGTGCCTACGGACTGTCCTCCTACAATGTGCAGTTCTTC.

This clonotype was recorded a few times. Possible read error: a much larger clone is one base away. The gene calls are TRBV5-1 and TRBJ2-7; possibly TRBD2 for D (7 bases). Germline values: CDR1 SGHRS, CDR2 YFSETQ. The length of the CDR3 is 14 residues. CDR3 amino acids: CTSSIGGPLYEQYF. CDR3 DNA: TGCACCAGCAGCATCGGGGGGCCGCTCTACGAGCAGTACTTC.

This clonotype was counted many times. The chain couples TRBV7-2 to TRBJ2-7, with D perhaps being TRBD1 or TRBD2 (5 bases each). The CDR3 consists of 14 residues. Germline CDR1 SGHTA, CDR2 FQGNSA. V was trimmed by 4 bases and J by 4 bases, leaving 14 bases between them. This chain's CDR3 is CASSSPGQRYEQYF. The CDR3 coding sequence is TGTGCCAGCAGCTCCCCGGGGCAGAGATACGAGCAGTACTTC.

The chain is built from TRBV5-4 and TRBJ2-5, with D perhaps matching TRBD1 (5 bases). Germline V gene data show CDR1 as SGHNT and CDR2 as YYREEE (reference sequence). The length of the CDR3 is 16 residues. With 1 base removed from V and 0 bases from J, the gap between germline ends came to 13 bases. The CDR3 sequence is CASSLSTGRYQETQYF. CDR3 bases: TGTGCCAGCAGCTTGTCCACAGGAAGGTACCAAGAGACCCAGTACTTC.

The chain carries TRBV7-2 and TRBJ2-6; TRBD1 is a possible D gene (5 bases). Germline CDR1 SGHTA, CDR2 FQGNSA. The V end lost 2 bases, the J end lost 0 bases, and 11 bases lay between the germline ends. This CDR3 is 17 amino acids long. In DNA, the CDR3 is TGTGCCAGCAGCTTACAGACAGCTTACTCTGGGGCCAACGTCCTGACTTTC. Residues: CASSLQTAYSGANVLTF.

For this clonotype: Likely a read error: the CDR3 ends without its conserved phenylalanine or tryptophan. No DNA is shown, since the ends of the CDR3 on it are uncertain; the CDR3 is the one TCRdb lists. The chain uses TRBV4-1 and TRBJ2-7; the table's D gene call, TRBD2, was not cross checked with the DNA. The germline gives CDR1 MGHRA, CDR2 YSYEKL. A total of 8 residues make up the CDR3, ends included. This CDR3 is CASSTRTN.

This clonotype was observed at least ten times. The chain uses TRBV6-5 and TRBJ1-1; 8 bases align to TRBD1. Germline lookup yields CDR1 MNHEY and CDR2 SVGAGI. This CDR3 spans 15 amino acids. Trimming took 5 bases from V and 3 from J; bases not matched to a gene: 8. The CDR3 protein is CASSPGQGYYTEAFF. The DNA of the CDR3 is TGTGCCAGCAGTCCCGGACAGGGTTATTACACTGAAGCTTTCTTT.

In this sample, this clonotype turned up many times. The chain links TRBV3-1 to TRBJ2-6; TRBD2 agrees at 7 bases. Germline CDR1 is LGHDT and CDR2 is YNNKEL (reference sequence). This CDR3 has 18 residues. J was trimmed by 0 bases and V by 1 base; bases with no gene match: 6. The CDR3 DNA reads TGTGCCAGCAGCCAAGGGTTTAGCGGGTCCTCTGGGGCCAACGTCCTGACTTTC. As protein: CASSQGFSGSSGANVLTF. The variable domain in full, completed from reference TRBV3-1 and TRBJ2-6, reads DTAVSQTPKYLVTQMGNDKSIKCEQNLGHDTMYWYKQDSKKFLKIMFSYNNKELIINETVPNRFSPKSPDKAHLNLHINSLELGDSAVYFCASSQGFSGSSGANVLTFGAGSRLTVL.

There are many counts of this clonotype. The chain has TRBV3-1 and TRBJ2-1; D tentatively fits TRBD1 or TRBD2 (5 bases each). There are 13 residues in the CDR3. From germline, CDR1 is LGHDT and CDR2 YNNKEL (reference sequence). V gave up 4 bases and J gave up 7 bases, with 11 bases separating them. CDR3 sequence reads: CASSRGKSNEQFF. DNA of the CDR3: TGTGCCAGCAGCCGGGGGAAGTCGAATGAGCAGTTCTTC.

This clonotype was counted at least ten times. The V call is TRBV6-2 or TRBV6-3, the J call TRBJ2-7; possibly TRBD2 for D (5 bases). Germline values: CDR1 MNHEY, CDR2 SVGEGT. This CDR3 is built from 15 residues. V was trimmed by 5 bases and J by 5 bases, leaving 19 bases between them. The CDR3 DNA sequence: TGTGCCAGCAGTCCCGTTGGAGGTGGGCTGAACGAGCAGTACTTC. Its translation: CASSPVGGGLNEQYF.